This entry lists 16 T cell receptor beta chains sequenced from one sample in a study of cytomegalovirus exposure and HLA in healthy donors (dated by TCRdb to about 2017). The receptor library was made with the immunoSEQ multiplex PCR assay. As stored in TCRdb, this immuneACCESS dataset retains in-frame rearrangements with V and J assigned. A fraction of the clones does not appear; measured against another copy, unresolved V genes explain less than half of the discrepancy, and the remainder lacks a known reason. This sample is represented by around 300,000 clones; 88% of them were singletons. The ten largest clones take up 0.92% of the sample. Source material: PBMCs. All receptors come from a woman between 18 and 29 years old in good health and CMV-seronegative.

This chain links TRBV4-3 with TRBJ2-2; 7 nucleotides line up with TRBD2. The trim removed 0 bases at V and 5 bases at J, leaving 3 bases unmatched. This CDR3 spans 15 amino acids. Germline loops: CDR1 LGHNA, CDR2 YSLEER. DNA for the CDR3: TGCGCCAGCAGCCAAGAGCGGACTAGGACCGGGGAGCTGTTTTTT. Protein sequence: CASSQERTRTGELFF.

This clone was counted once. In nucleotides, the CDR3 is TGTGCCAGCAGCGTAGGTCTGAGGGAGGGGGACGAAAAACTGTTTTTT. Translation gives CASSVGLREGDEKLFF. The V and J genes are TRBV9 and TRBJ1-4; D perhaps matches TRBD1 (6 bases). Germline CDR1 reads SGDLS; CDR2 reads YYNGEE. The CDR3 sequence is 16 residues long. Trimming took off 0 bases at V and 8 bases at J, with 17 bases between the two ends.

This clone was seen just once. The gene calls are TRBV27 and TRBJ1-2; tentatively, D is TRBD1 (5 bases). The germline V gene encodes CDR1 MNHEY and CDR2 SMNVEV (reference sequence). The V end was cut by 3 bases, the J end by 8 bases, with 16 bases between. The CDR3 contains 14 residues. CDR3 nucleotide sequence: TGTGCCAGCAGTTTTTCCGGGACTGTAGTGGGCTACACCTTC. Translation: CASSFSGTVVGYTF.

The V call is TRBV5-1, the J call TRBJ2-1; 14 nucleotides match TRBD2. The CDR3 loop spans 16 amino acids. Germline loops: CDR1 SGHRS, CDR2 YFSETQ. The V segment lost 4 bases and the J segment 6 bases; nucleotides outside the gene matches: 6. CDR3 loop: CASSRRLAGGINEQFF. CDR3 DNA: TGCGCCAGCAGCAGACGACTAGCGGGAGGGATCAATGAGCAGTTCTTC.

This chain links TRBV5-1 with TRBJ2-7; 7 bases map to TRBD1. The trim removed 0 bases at V and 3 bases at J, leaving 6 bases unmatched. CDR1 is SGHRS, CDR2 YFSETQ, per germline. The CDR3 loop spans 15 amino acids. This CDR3 is CASSLDGTAYYEQYF. CDR3 DNA sequence: TGCGCCAGCAGCTTGGATGGGACAGCTTACTACGAGCAGTACTTC.

The rearrangement links TRBV7-8 to TRBJ2-3; TRBD1 aligns across 7 bases. The CDR3 is 15 amino acids. Trimming took 5 bases from V and 7 from J; bases not matched to a gene: 12. Per the germline V gene, CDR1 is SGHVS and CDR2 is FQNEAQ. The CDR3 loop is CASSPQQGPTNTQYF. CDR3 DNA sequence: TGTGCCAGCAGCCCCCAACAGGGGCCAACCAATACGCAGTATTTT.

This chain connects TRBV23-1 to TRBJ2-7; D is possibly TRBD2 (7 bases). TRBV23-1 is placed among ORFs of uncertain function. The CDR3 covers 18 residues. V was clipped by 3 bases and J by 2 bases, with 23 bases between them. The CDR3 DNA reads TGCGCCAGCAGTCATCCCCGTGGTCGAGGGGGAGGGGCCTACGAGCAGTACTTC. It codes for CASSHPRGRGGGAYEQYF.

The CDR3 is CAWSAGIVPYNEQFF. Written as DNA, the CDR3 is TGTGCCTGGAGTGCGGGTATTGTGCCCTACAATGAGCAGTTCTTC. The chain uses TRBV30 and TRBJ2-1; D ambiguous. Deletions cut 1 base from V and 2 bases from J, with 12 bases between. Germline assignment: CDR1 GTSNPN and CDR2 SVGIG (reference sequence). The CDR3 covers 15 residues. The full variable domain, rest sourced from reference TRBV30 and TRBJ2-1, is SQTIHQWPATLVQPVGSPLSLECTVEGTSNPNLYWYRQAAGRGLQLLFYSVGIGQISSEVPQNLSASRPQDRQFILSSKKLLLSDSGFYLCAWSAGIVPYNEQFFGPGTRLTVL.

The chain has TRBV6-1 and TRBJ2-1, with D hard to call. This CDR3 has 14 residues. Germline V gene sequence: CDR1 MNHNS, CDR2 SASEGT. V lost 2 bases, J lost 4 bases, and 9 bases lay in between. CDR3 coding DNA: TGTGCCAGCAGTGAAAGCCTCAATTACAATGAGCAGTTCTTC. Translated, it gives CASSESLNYNEQFF.

This clone was found once. The gene calls are TRBV6-1 and TRBJ1-3; no clear D gene. From germline, CDR1 is MNHNS and CDR2 SASEGT. V gave up 1 base and J gave up 1 base, with 11 bases separating them. The CDR3 loop spans 16 amino acids. DNA for the CDR3: TGTGCCAGCAGTGAAGTCGCAGGAGGATCTGGAAACACCATATATTTT. Translated: CASSEVAGGSGNTIYF.

The chain links TRBV5-4 to TRBJ1-1, with 7 bases matching TRBD1. The CDR3 runs to 13 residues. CDR1 and CDR2 from the germline V gene are SGHNT and YYREEE (reference sequence). The V segment lost 4 bases and the J segment 7 bases; nucleotides outside the gene matches: 7. CDR3 coding DNA: TGTGCCAGCAGCCCTTCGACAGGGCTTGAAGCTTTCTTT. Protein: CASSPSTGLEAFF.

V is TRBV15 and J is TRBJ1-1; TRBD1 might be the D (5 bases). The CDR3 consists of 13 residues. Germline V gene lookup returns CDR1 LNHNV and CDR2 YYDKDF (reference sequence). Trimming stripped 5 bases from V and 9 bases from J, with 16 bases between. The CDR3 DNA sequence: TGTGCCACCAGCCCGGGGGGGGGTGGCAAAGCTTTCTTT. Translating it yields CATSPGGGGKAFF.

This clone was observed a few times. This chain connects TRBV25-1 to TRBJ1-4, with unresolved D. The CDR3 covers 15 residues. The V end was cut by 1 base, the J end by 0 bases, with 6 bases between. Per the germline V gene, CDR1 is MGHDK and CDR2 is SYGVNS. The CDR3, as DNA: TGTGCCAGCAGTGAATCTCTAGCAACTAATGAAAAACTGTTTTTT. This encodes CASSESLATNEKLFF.

This clone was counted a few times. The rearrangement joins TRBV2 to TRBJ2-7; the match to TRBD2 covers 11 bases. This CDR3 contains 16 residues. CDR1 and CDR2 from the germline V gene are SNHLY and FYNNEI. The CDR3 DNA is TGTGCTCTTAGAAGGGGGGCTAGCGGGAGGTCGTACGAGCAGTACTTC. Translated, it gives CALRRGASGRSYEQYF.

V gene TRBV28 combines with J gene TRBJ1-2, with 8 bases that match TRBD1. J was trimmed by 7 bases and V by 8 bases; bases with no gene match: 12. From germline, CDR1 is MDHEN and CDR2 SYDVKM. The CDR3 is 14 amino acids. CDR3 loop: CASAGTGQIFGYTF. In nucleotides, the CDR3 is TGTGCCAGCGCCGGGACAGGACAAATTTTTGGCTACACCTTC.

With regard to this clone: The junction differs from germline at one of its ends, possibly a read error. The chain couples TRBV7-7 to TRBJ2-5; weak D call: TRBD2 (5 bases). There are 13 residues in the CDR3. CDR1 SSHAT and CDR2 FNYEAQ come from the germline V gene (reference sequence). The CDR3 DNA follows: TGTGCTAGCAGCTTAGATGCGGGCGAGACCCAGTACTTC. It encodes CASSLDAGETQYF.